The present T cell receptor (beta chain) was sequenced within a study of blood T cell repertoires in COVID-19. V lost 3 bases and J lost 7; bases outside the gene matches: 1. The CDR3 length is 14 residues. Germline V gives CDR1 SGHRS, CDR2 YFSETQ. Under the authors' procedure: Reference gene primer amplification in the assay estimated nucleated cell counts. Method: immunoSEQ multiplex PCR; TCRdb's copy keeps in-frame clones and lacks some. V, J and clone size are taken as reported in that table, and D and trimming were inferred from the DNA itself. This table holds about 480,000 clones, approximately 90% found once.

V and J are TRBV5-1 and TRBJ1-6, with 10 nucleotides matching TRBD1. The sequencing sample was made of PBMCs or T cells enriched from blood (not recorded which). The TCR sequence derives from a woman aged 40-49 years who had recovered from COVID-19. CDR3 region: CASSWDRGNSPLHF. Written as DNA, the CDR3 is TGCGCCAGCAGCTGGGACAGGGGAAATTCACCCCTCCACTTT. Filled out from reference TRBV5-1 and TRBJ1-6, the complete variable domain reads KAGVTQTPRYLIKTRGQQVTLSCSPISGHRSVSWYQQTPGQGLQFLFEYFSETQRNKGNFPGRFSGRQFSNSRSEMNVSTLELGDSALYLCASSWDRGNSPLHFGNGTRLTVT.